Reported below is one TCR beta chain. Its antigen remains undetermined. The record has no base qualities; no much larger clone is one base away. This same CDR3 is encoded by further DNA sequences in the sample. The data derive from a study of shared clonotypes between healthy human individuals (dated by TCRdb to the early 2020s). Some background on the complete study: A few men and a couple of women, aged 18 to 49 years, made up the cohort. For each donor, three plates each were used for CD4 naive and CD4 memory, two plates were used for CD8 naive, and one plate was used for CD8 memory. The study deeply sequenced blood TCR repertoires of five healthy adults to estimate repertoire size and the extent of clonotype sharing between individuals. Per donor, leukapheresis produced somewhere between about 0.94 and 9 billion PBMCs. To increase sequencing depth and limit assay-specific biases, TCR repertoire library preparation and sequencing were carried out by different laboratories using diverse techniques.

V trim: 1 base; J trim: 1 base; unmatched bases: 3. The CDR3, from cysteine to phenylalanine, totals 17 residues. The sequence is cut down to CDR3 DNA, 51 bases in frame from base 1. Reading the germline V gene (reference sequence) gives CDR1 SEHNR and CDR2 FQNEAQ. Using the deep immunoSEQ assay, TCR CDR3 regions were amplified from genomic DNA by multiplex PCR. Extracted genomic DNA from each cell subset was distributed evenly across all wells of several immunoSEQ 96-well plates, and each plate was treated as a replicate. For sorted subsets, approximately 210 ng genomic DNA, equal to approximately 30,000 T cell genomes, was loaded into each replicate PCR. Purified libraries were quantified with a Qubit 3.0 fluorometer, sized on a Bioanalyzer 2100, and re-quantified with the KAPA Library Quantification kit. Each immunoSEQ 96-well plate was sequenced on its own single-read 150-cycle Illumina NextSeq 550 flow cell. On the authors' methods: The immunoSEQ output contained only junctional sequences without quality scores, so filtering could not match that applied to full-length reads. To assign V/J genes and CDR3, sequences were annotated using PyIR, a Python wrapper for IgBLAST v1.9, with IMGT germline references. Any read was removed if the V/J assignment was weak (E-value above 1e-6), the CDR3 was missing, or the read contained stop codons, out-of-frame junctions, or ambiguous translated residues. V3J clonotypes were defined as sequences sharing the same inferred V gene, J gene, and CDR3 amino acid sequence. The percentage overlap between two repertoires was calculated by dividing the number of shared unique clonotypes by the size of the smaller repertoire. Three approaches were used to assess repertoire richness: RTK rarefaction, the Chao1 estimator, and Recon v2.1 estimates of unobserved clonotypes. Generation probabilities for all TCRbeta clonotypes obtained by the gDNA method from a handful of donors were computed using OLGA. TCRdb mirrors the immuneACCESS table, restricted to in-frame sequences. Some clones are absent from its copies; in checked studies, under half trace to an unresolved V gene, and the reason for the others is unknown. For V, J and clone size, that table is used; D and trimming come from the DNA. This sample comprises over a million clones, about 98.5% of them detected only once. About 0.4% of the sample goes to the ten largest clones.

Healthy HIV-negative adults with no recently reported acute infections or vaccinations were included as donors. Every donor was a Caucasian adult residing in Nashville, Tennessee, USA. CD4+ T cells were enriched by magnetic negative selection, after which naive cells were positively selected on CD45RA and the negative fraction was taken as the memory subset. After blood collection by leukapheresis, PBMCs were isolated using Ficoll-Histopaque density gradient centrifugation and then cryopreserved in the vapor phase of liquid nitrogen. Analytical flow cytometry was used to check the purity and quantity of each magnetically sorted T cell population. Genomic DNA was isolated from each sorted fraction and quantified by UV absorbance on a Nanodrop 2000c. General conclusions and limits of the study: Pairwise subsampling indicated that sequencing depth was expected to affect the degree of clonotype sharing among donors. Incomplete sequencing was indicated by rarefaction of sorted-subset datasets, despite the large sequencing depth. Approximately 5% of naive CD4, 3.5% of naive CD8, about 2.1% of memory CD4, and more than 0.35% of memory CD8 clonotypes were shared across several donors. Sampling was restricted to blood, and TCR repertoires in tissues likely differ from the TCR repertoires found in blood. Naive subsets generally had larger estimated clonotype richness than memory subsets did. Compared with non-shared clonotypes, the clonotypes found in all four sorted-subset donors had higher generation probabilities. The genetic and exposure-history diversity represented was limited by the small number of donors.

The specimen sequenced was naive CD4+ T cells sorted from blood. In the paper's terms, the cell subset or site label means: CD45RA+ positively selected. The sequence is built from TRBV7-9 and TRBJ2-7, with 14 bases in between that match TRBD2. The receptor's source is a man younger than 40 in good health. The DNA is as follows: TGTGCCAGCAGCTTAGGCGGGACTAGCGGGAGATCCTACGAGCAGTACTTC. Its translation reads: CASSLGGTSGRSYEQYF.